The sequence of this T cell receptor (beta chain) was determined in a study of blood T cell repertoires in COVID-19. In the original workflow: Amplification of reference gene primers provided the estimated nucleated cell counts. Here immunoSEQ multiplex PCR was the method, and the copy in TCRdb shows in-frame clones only, minus some. That table gives V, J and clone size, and the DNA gave D and trimming. Among roughly 200,000 clones listed, roughly 86% were seen once. Losses at the gene ends were 5 bases for V and 4 bases for J; bases not matched to a gene: 4. Per the germline V gene, CDR1 is SGHTA and CDR2 is FQGNSA. The CDR3 runs to 14 residues.

The sequenced sample consisted of peripheral blood. The TCR originated in a man aged 18 to 29 with active or convalescent COVID-19. The genes are TRBV7-2 and TRBJ2-7, with TRBD2 identical over 11 bases. The CDR3 protein is CASSLVAGGYEQYF. The CDR3, as DNA: TGTGCCAGCAGCCTCGTAGCGGGAGGGTACGAGCAGTACTTC.